Listed below are T cell receptor beta chains from one sample, sequenced in a study of T cell repertoires in cytomegalovirus infection. One entry per CDR3 protein, called by TCRdb with MiXCR from the reads. The data show 200,000 to 250,000 distinct CDR3 sequences, roughly 22% seen once. The sample comprised CD8+ T cells from PBMCs. Receptor source: a human donor in good health (CMV status not recorded). Some clones in this sample may be carry-over from other donors' samples. Both conserved end residues are trimmed from each CDR3. Each record gives: V gene, J gene, CDR3 protein.

v_gene: TRBV20-1
j_gene: TRBJ2-1
CDR3aa: SASGSGNYNEQF

v_gene: TRBV11-1
j_gene: TRBJ2-5
CDR3aa: ASSPTWTSGGRTQETQY

v_gene: TRBV7-2
j_gene: TRBJ2-4
CDR3aa: ASSLVRYRENIQY

v_gene: TRBV2
j_gene: TRBJ1-5
CDR3aa: ASSEGSGSYSNQPQH

v_gene: TRBV27
j_gene: TRBJ1-1
CDR3aa: ASSLSTGISEAF

v_gene: TRBV7-6
j_gene: TRBJ2-7
CDR3aa: ASSRQGASEQY

v_gene: TRBV7-8
j_gene: TRBJ2-2
CDR3aa: ASSLEYTGELF

v_gene: TRBV7-8
j_gene: TRBJ1-5
CDR3aa: ASSLQAGNQPQH

v_gene: TRBV5-6
j_gene: TRBJ2-3
CDR3aa: ASQDMTDTQY

v_gene: TRBV6-2/TRBV6-3
j_gene: TRBJ2-7
CDR3aa: ASSYESGSGGAAEQY

v_gene: TRBV28
j_gene: TRBJ2-7
CDR3aa: ASSSPDLGQGIYEQY

v_gene: TRBV28
j_gene: TRBJ1-1
CDR3aa: ASSLGLQGTGTEAF

v_gene: TRBV2
j_gene: TRBJ1-4
CDR3aa: ASSEQGSTNEKLF

v_gene: TRBV18
j_gene: TRBJ2-3
CDR3aa: ASSSTGPDTQY

v_gene: TRBV5-4
j_gene: TRBJ2-3
CDR3aa: ASRSLGGGAKDTQY

v_gene: TRBV7-6
j_gene: TRBJ2-1
CDR3aa: ASSSLGNEQF

v_gene: TRBV20-1
j_gene: TRBJ2-1
CDR3aa: SAPRGGGRYNEQF

v_gene: TRBV27
j_gene: TRBJ1-2
CDR3aa: ASSPARGRGYT

v_gene: TRBV27
j_gene: TRBJ1-1
CDR3aa: ASSLLQGSTEAF

v_gene: TRBV29-1
j_gene: TRBJ1-3
CDR3aa: SVAVEDTYSGNTIY